Shown below are 21 T cell receptor beta chains from a single sample sequenced in a study of blood T cell repertoires in COVID-19 (dated by TCRdb to 2020 to 2022). Libraries were made using the immunoSEQ multiplex PCR assay. TCRdb took over this immuneACCESS table, retaining in-frame rearrangements with V and J assigned. Such tables are incomplete; in checked studies, under half of the missing clones stem from an unresolved V gene, and the remainder is unexplained. This sample is represented by more than 85,000 clones; about 86% of them were singletons. Of the sample, under 3.5% falls within the top ten clones. Source material: PBMCs or T cells enriched from blood (not recorded which). Source of these receptors: a woman aged 45-60 years who had recovered from COVID-19.

This clone was recorded once. The chain joins TRBV6-5 to TRBJ2-2; the D is unclear. The CDR3 has 13 residues. The V gene's germline CDR1 is MNHEY and CDR2 SVGAGI. Trimming stripped 7 bases from V and 6 bases from J, with 12 bases between. The CDR3 protein is CASIVQAPGELFF. In DNA form, the CDR3 reads TGTGCCAGCATTGTGCAGGCCCCCGGGGAGCTGTTTTTT.

The V and J genes are TRBV4-1 and TRBJ2-1; 8 bases match TRBD2. Looked up from germline, CDR1 is MGHRA and CDR2 is YSYEKL. The CDR3 totals 19 residues. The V and J ends lost 0 bases and 7 bases, in that order; junction bases with no gene match: 17. CDR3 coding DNA: TGCGCCAGCAGCCAAGAAATCCCACTATCGAGCGGGAGTTTGAATGAGCAGTTCTTC. Translated, it gives CASSQEIPLSSGSLNEQFF.

The chain employs TRBV27 and TRBJ1-5; D gene uncertain. This CDR3 has 13 residues. The germline gives CDR1 MNHEY, CDR2 SMNVEV (reference sequence). The ends were cut back, 4 bases at V and 4 bases at J, with 8 bases in the middle. The DNA for the CDR3 is TGTGCCAGCAGTTGGCAGAATAATCAGCCCCAGCATTTT. It yields the protein CASSWQNNQPQHF.

The rearrangement links TRBV25-1 to TRBJ1-5; TRBD1 is a possible D gene (6 bases). Germline-derived CDR1 and CDR2 are MGHDK and SYGVNS. The V gene lost 6 bases and the J gene lost 6 bases, with 12 bases spanning the gap. The CDR3 has 13 amino acids. This CDR3 reads CASRQGSGQPQHF. The CDR3 DNA reads as TGTGCCAGCAGGCAGGGGTCAGGTCAGCCCCAGCATTTT. Looking up the rest from reference TRBV25-1 and TRBJ1-5 gives the full variable domain: EADIYQTPRYLVIGTGKKITLECSQTMGHDKMYWYQQDPGMELHLIHYSYGVNSTEKGDLSSESTVSRIRTEHFPLTLESARPSHTSQYLCASRQGSGQPQHFGDGTRLSIL.

This clone was counted between two and nine times. This chain links TRBV19 with TRBJ1-5, with 7 bases aligning to TRBD1. The junction had 8 bases not matched to a gene; V was cut back by 6 bases and J by 6 bases. CDR1 and CDR2 from the germline V gene are LNHDA and SQIVND (reference sequence). This CDR3 comprises 14 residues. CDR3 loop: CASSLLQGRQPQHF. The DNA of the CDR3 is TGTGCCAGTAGCCTACTACAGGGGCGTCAGCCCCAGCATTTT. The whole variable domain, remainder taken from reference TRBV19 and TRBJ1-5, is DGGITQSPKYLFRKEGQNVTLSCEQNLNHDAMYWYRQDPGQGLRLIYYSQIVNDFQKGDIAEGYSVSREKKESFPLTVTSAQKNPTAFYLCASSLLQGRQPQHFGDGTRLSIL.

The chain combines TRBV21-1 with TRBJ2-7; the D segment call TRBD2 is taken from the table without a DNA check. TRBV21-1 counts as a pseudogene. The CDR3 covers 17 residues. The CDR3 DNA sequence: TGTGCCAGAATCGGTGCGACGGGGACTAGCGGGAGCTACGAGCAGTACTTC. Its protein is CARIGATGTSGSYEQYF.

Note on this clone: A read error may account for a junction end that differs from germline. The chain is built from TRBV28 and TRBJ2-3, with D tentatively TRBD2 (7 bases). CDR1 MDHEN and CDR2 SYDVKM come from the germline V gene. This CDR3 spans 17 amino acids. The DNA of the CDR3 is TGTGCCCGCAGTTCCCGGCGGGGAGGGGGGGCCCGGGATACGCAGTATTTT. It translates to CARSSRRGGGARDTQYF.

V gene TRBV27 combines with J gene TRBJ2-1, with 13 bases aligning to TRBD2. CDR1 MNHEY and CDR2 SMNVEV come from the germline V gene (reference sequence). J was trimmed by 9 bases and V by 5 bases; bases with no gene match: 13. The CDR3 loop spans 17 amino acids. CDR3 region: CASSAPPGLAGKSEQFF. The CDR3 DNA is TGTGCCAGCAGTGCTCCCCCGGGACTAGCGGGAAAGTCTGAGCAGTTCTTC.

This chain links TRBV5-1 with TRBJ2-5; 8 bases are a match to TRBD1. From germline, CDR1 is SGHRS and CDR2 YFSETQ. With V trimmed by 4 bases and J by 5 bases, 10 bases remained unmatched. The CDR3 runs to 15 residues. CDR3 amino acids: CASSPRTGKMETQYF. In DNA, the CDR3 is TGCGCCAGCAGCCCTCGGACAGGGAAGATGGAGACCCAGTACTTC.

The chain joins TRBV28 to TRBJ1-2; D unclear. V was shortened by 2 bases and J by 13 bases, with 14 bases between the two germline ends. Germline CDR1 reads MDHEN; CDR2 reads SYDVKM. The CDR3 consists of 12 residues. The CDR3 protein is CASSLISGNFTF. The CDR3 coding sequence is TGTGCCAGCAGTTTAATCTCGGGGAATTTCACCTTC.

The chain has TRBV28 and TRBJ1-1; a possible D gene is TRBD1 (6 bases). The CDR3 is made up of 15 amino acids. Trimming shortened V by 1 base and J by 5 bases, and 14 bases separated the two germline ends. Germline assignment: CDR1 MDHEN and CDR2 SYDVKM. CDR3 coding DNA: TGTGCCAGCAGTTTATCTAAGGGGGGGCGTACTGAAGCTTTCTTT. This encodes CASSLSKGGRTEAFF.

The J gene is TRBJ1-6, the V gene TRBV5-1, with 8 bases identical to TRBD1. The CDR3 covers 15 residues. V was pared by 0 bases and J by 7 bases, with 3 bases of the junction left unmatched. Germline V gives CDR1 SGHRS, CDR2 YFSETQ. The CDR3 is CASSLAGQENSPLHF. In nucleotides, the CDR3 is TGCGCCAGCAGCTTGGCGGGACAGGAAAATTCACCCCTCCACTTT.

In nucleotides, the CDR3 is TGTGCCAGCAGCCAGACCGGGACTAGCAGACAAGATACGCAGTATTTT. Translated, it gives CASSQTGTSRQDTQYF. V gene TRBV3-1 (or the pseudogene TRBV3-2) combines with J gene TRBJ2-3, with TRBD2 matching 9 bases. V was pared by 3 bases and J by 5 bases, with 9 bases of the junction left unmatched. Per germline, CDR1 LGHDT and CDR2 YNNKEL (reference sequence). CDR3 length equals 16 residues.

This chain uses TRBV2 with TRBJ2-7; 8 bases line up with TRBD1. The CDR3 is made up of 13 amino acids. With 10 bases clipped from V and 3 bases from J, the junction kept 8 bases outside the gene matches. From germline, CDR1 is SNHLY and CDR2 FYNNEI. In DNA, the CDR3 is TGTGCCACCACGACAGGGGTAGGCTACGAGCAGTACTTC. Protein product: CATTTGVGYEQYF.

This chain joins TRBV30 and TRBJ1-1; TRBD1 might be the D (6 bases). The CDR3 has 14 amino acids. V lost 8 bases and J lost 0, with 16 bases in between. Per germline, CDR1 GTSNPN and CDR2 SVGIG (reference sequence). CDR3 sequence: CAGTRTAMNTEAFF. DNA of the CDR3: TGTGCCGGCACCCGGACAGCCATGAACACTGAAGCTTTCTTT.

The genes are TRBV5-4 and TRBJ2-1, with a tentative D call TRBD1 (5 bases). There are 12 residues in the CDR3. Germline V gives CDR1 SGHNT, CDR2 YYREEE (reference sequence). Trimming pared 1 base from V and 12 bases from J, leaving 11 bases between. CDR3 loop: CASSLQGNGQFF. The CDR3 nucleotides are TGTGCCAGCAGCTTGCAGGGAAACGGGCAGTTCTTC.

The gene calls are TRBV11-2 and TRBJ2-3; D unclear. The CDR3 contains 17 residues. V dropped 4 bases and J dropped 6 bases, with 23 bases sitting between them. Germline V gene lookup returns CDR1 SGHAT and CDR2 FQNNGV. CDR3 nucleotides: TGTGCCAGCAGCTCTCATCCCCGGTACTCCGAGATGGATACGCAGTATTTT. This sequence encodes CASSSHPRYSEMDTQYF.

The CDR3 loop is CASSQQRTGGGYEQYF. The DNA of the CDR3 is TGTGCCAGCAGCCAACAACGGACAGGGGGCGGGTACGAGCAGTACTTC. The V and J genes are TRBV3-1 (or the pseudogene TRBV3-2) and TRBJ2-7, with 11 bases identical to TRBD1. Germline CDR1 reads LGHDT; CDR2 reads YNNKEL (reference sequence). The length of the CDR3 is 16 residues. Germline trimming cut 2 bases from V and 4 bases from J; bases unmatched to any gene: 7.

This chain joins TRBV9 and TRBJ1-3, with TRBD1 as a possible D gene (5 bases). The CDR3 is 16 residues long. V lost 0 bases and J lost 6, with 16 bases in between. Germline V gene data show CDR1 as SGDLS and CDR2 as YYNGEE. CDR3 in amino acids: CASSVATGVGENTIYF. The CDR3 nucleotides are TGTGCCAGCAGCGTAGCTACGGGGGTTGGGGAAAACACCATATATTTT.

The chain recombines TRBV24-1 with TRBJ2-1; D ambiguous. Germline V gene lookup returns CDR1 KGHDR and CDR2 SFDVKD. Trimming pared 6 bases from V and 0 bases from J, leaving 8 bases between. This CDR3 is built from 14 residues. The CDR3 protein is CATSTSSSYNEQFF. CDR3 DNA sequence: TGTGCCACCAGTACTTCGAGCTCCTACAATGAGCAGTTCTTC.

This chain uses TRBV9 with TRBJ2-5; 7 bases agree with TRBD2. The CDR3 length is 16 residues. CDR1 is SGDLS and CDR2 is YYNGEE in the germline V gene. Losses at the gene ends were 0 bases for V and 1 base for J; bases not matched to a gene: 6. In DNA, the CDR3 is TGTGCCAGCAGCGTAGACGTCTCTAGCGGCCAAGAGACCCAGTACTTC. It translates to CASSVDVSSGQETQYF.